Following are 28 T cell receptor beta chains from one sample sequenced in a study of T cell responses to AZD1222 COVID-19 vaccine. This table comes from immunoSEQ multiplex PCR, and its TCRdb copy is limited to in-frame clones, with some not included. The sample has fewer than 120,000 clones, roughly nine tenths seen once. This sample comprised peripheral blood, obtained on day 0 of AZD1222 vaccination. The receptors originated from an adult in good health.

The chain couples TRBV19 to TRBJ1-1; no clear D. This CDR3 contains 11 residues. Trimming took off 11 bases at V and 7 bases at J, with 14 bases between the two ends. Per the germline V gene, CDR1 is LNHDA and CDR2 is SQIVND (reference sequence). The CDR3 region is CAPPSGIEAFF. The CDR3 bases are TGTGCCCCCCCGTCGGGGATTGAAGCTTTCTTT.

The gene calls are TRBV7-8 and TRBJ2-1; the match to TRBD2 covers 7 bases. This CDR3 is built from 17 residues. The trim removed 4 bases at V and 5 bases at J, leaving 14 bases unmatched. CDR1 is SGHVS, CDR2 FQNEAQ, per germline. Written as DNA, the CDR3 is TGTGCCAGCAGCTATACAACGGGACTAAGCGCAGACAATGAGCAGTTCTTC. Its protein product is CASSYTTGLSADNEQFF.

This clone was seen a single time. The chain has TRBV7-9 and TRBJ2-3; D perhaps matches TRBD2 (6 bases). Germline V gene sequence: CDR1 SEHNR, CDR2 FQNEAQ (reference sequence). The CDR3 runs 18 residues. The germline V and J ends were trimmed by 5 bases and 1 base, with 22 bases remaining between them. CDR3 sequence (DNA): TGTGCCAGCAGCGAGGCCAACTTGGGAGGAAAGGGCACAGATACGCAGTATTTT. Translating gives CASSEANLGGKGTDTQYF.

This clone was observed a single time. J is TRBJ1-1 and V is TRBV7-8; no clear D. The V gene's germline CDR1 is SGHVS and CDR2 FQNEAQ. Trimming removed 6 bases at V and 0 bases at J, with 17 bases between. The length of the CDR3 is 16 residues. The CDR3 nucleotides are TGTGCCAGCAGTCATCATAGTGGCAGGATGAACACTGAAGCTTTCTTT. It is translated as CASSHHSGRMNTEAFF.

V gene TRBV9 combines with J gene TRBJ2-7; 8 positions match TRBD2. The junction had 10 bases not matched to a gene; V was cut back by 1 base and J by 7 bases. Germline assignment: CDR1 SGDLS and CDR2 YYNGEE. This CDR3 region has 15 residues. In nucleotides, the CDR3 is TGTGCCAGCAGCGTACGAGACAGCGGGAGCTGGGAGCAGTACTTC. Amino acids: CASSVRDSGSWEQYF. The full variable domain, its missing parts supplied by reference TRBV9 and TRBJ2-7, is DSGVTQTPKHLITATGQRVTLRCSPRSGDLSVYWYQQSLDQGLQFLIQYYNGEERAKGNILERFSAQQFPDLHSELNLSSLELGDSALYFCASSVRDSGSWEQYFGPGTRLTVT.

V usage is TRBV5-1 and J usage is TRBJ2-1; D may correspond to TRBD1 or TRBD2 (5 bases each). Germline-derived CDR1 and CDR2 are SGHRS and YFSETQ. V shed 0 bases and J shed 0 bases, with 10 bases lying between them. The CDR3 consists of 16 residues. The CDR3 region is CASSLGTGPSYNEQFF. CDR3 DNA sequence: TGCGCCAGCAGCTTGGGCACGGGGCCCTCCTACAATGAGCAGTTCTTC.

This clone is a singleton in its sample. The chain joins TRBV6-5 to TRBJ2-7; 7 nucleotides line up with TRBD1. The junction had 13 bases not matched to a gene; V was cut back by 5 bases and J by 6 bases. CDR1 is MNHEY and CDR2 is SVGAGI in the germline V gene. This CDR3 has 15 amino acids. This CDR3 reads CASSRQTGFSREQYF. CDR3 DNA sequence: TGTGCCAGCAGTCGTCAGACAGGGTTTAGTCGCGAGCAGTACTTC.

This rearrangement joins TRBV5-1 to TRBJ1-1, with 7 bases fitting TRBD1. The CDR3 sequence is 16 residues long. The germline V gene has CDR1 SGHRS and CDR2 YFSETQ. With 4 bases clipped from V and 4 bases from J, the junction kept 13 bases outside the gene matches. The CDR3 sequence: CASSPEYRGSSTEAFF. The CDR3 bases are TGCGCCAGCAGCCCCGAATACAGGGGATCGAGCACTGAAGCTTTCTTT.

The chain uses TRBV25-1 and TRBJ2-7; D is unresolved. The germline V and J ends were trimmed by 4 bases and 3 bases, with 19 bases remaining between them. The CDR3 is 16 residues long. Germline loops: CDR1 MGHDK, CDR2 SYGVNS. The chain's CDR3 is CASSAAAIATFYEQYF. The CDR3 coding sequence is TGTGCCAGCAGTGCCGCAGCCATAGCCACATTCTACGAGCAGTACTTC.

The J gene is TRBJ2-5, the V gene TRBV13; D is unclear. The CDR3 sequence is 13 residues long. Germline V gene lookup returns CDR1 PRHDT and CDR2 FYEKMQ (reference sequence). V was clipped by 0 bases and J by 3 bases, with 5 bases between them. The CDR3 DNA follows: TGTGCCAGCAGCTTAGGATCTAAAGAGACCCAGTACTTC. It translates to CASSLGSKETQYF.

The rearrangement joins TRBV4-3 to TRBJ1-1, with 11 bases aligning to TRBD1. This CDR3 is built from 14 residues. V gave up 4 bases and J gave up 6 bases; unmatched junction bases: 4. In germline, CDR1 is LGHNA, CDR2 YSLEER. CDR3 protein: CASSRGQGVSEAFF. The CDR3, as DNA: TGCGCCAGCAGCCGGGGACAGGGGGTATCTGAAGCTTTCTTT.

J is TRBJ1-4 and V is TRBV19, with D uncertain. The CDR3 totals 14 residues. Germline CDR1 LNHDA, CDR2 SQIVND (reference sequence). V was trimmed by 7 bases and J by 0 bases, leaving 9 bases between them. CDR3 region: CASKQGSTNEKLFF. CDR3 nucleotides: TGTGCCAGTAAGCAAGGGTCAACTAATGAAAAACTGTTTTTT.

The CDR3, as DNA: TGTGCCAGTAAAGGTCTCATGAGGGCAGAGAACACTGAAGCTTTCTTT. Residues: CASKGLMRAENTEAFF. The chain joins TRBV19 to TRBJ1-1, with unresolved D. CDR1 and CDR2 from the germline V gene are LNHDA and SQIVND (reference sequence). V was shortened by 7 bases and J by 1 base, with 19 bases between the two germline ends. The CDR3 extends over 16 amino acids.

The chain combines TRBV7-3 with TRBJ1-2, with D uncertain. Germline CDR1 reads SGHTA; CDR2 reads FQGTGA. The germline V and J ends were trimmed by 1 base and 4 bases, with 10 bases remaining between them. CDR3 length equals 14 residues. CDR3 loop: CASSLSGTVYGYTF. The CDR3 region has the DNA TGTGCCAGCAGCTTAAGTGGTACAGTCTATGGCTACACCTTC.

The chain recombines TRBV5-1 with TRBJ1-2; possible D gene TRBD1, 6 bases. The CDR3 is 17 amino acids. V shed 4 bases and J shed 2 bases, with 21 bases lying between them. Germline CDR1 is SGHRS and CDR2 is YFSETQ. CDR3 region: CASSSIMGQTLNYGYTF. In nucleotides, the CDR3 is TGCGCCAGCAGCAGTATTATGGGACAAACCCTAAACTATGGCTACACCTTC.

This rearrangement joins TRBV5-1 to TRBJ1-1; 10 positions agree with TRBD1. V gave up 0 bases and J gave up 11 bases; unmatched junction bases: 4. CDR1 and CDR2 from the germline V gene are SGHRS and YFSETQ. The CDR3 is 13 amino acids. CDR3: CASSLGQGAPAFF. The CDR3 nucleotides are TGCGCCAGCAGCTTGGGACAGGGGGCGCCGGCTTTCTTT.

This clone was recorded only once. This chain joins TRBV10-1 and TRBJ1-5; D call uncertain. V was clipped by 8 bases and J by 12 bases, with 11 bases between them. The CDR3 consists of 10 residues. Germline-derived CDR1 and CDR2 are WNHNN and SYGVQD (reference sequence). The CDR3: CASRSGVQHF. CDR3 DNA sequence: TGCGCCAGCCGTTCGGGTGTCCAGCATTTT.

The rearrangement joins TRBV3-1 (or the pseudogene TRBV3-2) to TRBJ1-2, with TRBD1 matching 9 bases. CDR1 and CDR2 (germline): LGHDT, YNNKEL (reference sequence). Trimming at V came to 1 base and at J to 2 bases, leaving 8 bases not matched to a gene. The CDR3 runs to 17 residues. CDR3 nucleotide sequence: TGTGCCAGCAGCCAAGCACCAGGACAGGGGAACAACTATGGCTACACCTTC. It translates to CASSQAPGQGNNYGYTF.

This CDR3 reads CASSIVGDSYEQYF. The CDR3 DNA follows: TGTGCCAGTAGTATAGTTGGGGATTCCTACGAGCAGTACTTC. The chain couples TRBV19 to TRBJ2-7; unclear D gene. From germline, CDR1 is LNHDA and CDR2 SQIVND (reference sequence). V shed 1 base and J shed 1 base, with 8 bases lying between them. This CDR3 has 14 residues.

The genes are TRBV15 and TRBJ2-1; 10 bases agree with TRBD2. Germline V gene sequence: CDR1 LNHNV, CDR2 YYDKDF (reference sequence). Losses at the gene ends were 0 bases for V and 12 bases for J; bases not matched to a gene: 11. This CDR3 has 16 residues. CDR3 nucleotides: TGTGCCACCAGCAGAGAGTCCGGGACTAGCGTCAGTAGGCAGTTCTTC. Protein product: CATSRESGTSVSRQFF.

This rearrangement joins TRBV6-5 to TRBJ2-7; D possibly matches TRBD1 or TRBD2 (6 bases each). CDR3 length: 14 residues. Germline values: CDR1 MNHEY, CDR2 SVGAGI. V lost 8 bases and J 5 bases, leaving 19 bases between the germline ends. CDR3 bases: TGTGCCAGCGGGGGGAGCACAGGGAACCACGAGCAGTACTTC. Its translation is CASGGSTGNHEQYF.

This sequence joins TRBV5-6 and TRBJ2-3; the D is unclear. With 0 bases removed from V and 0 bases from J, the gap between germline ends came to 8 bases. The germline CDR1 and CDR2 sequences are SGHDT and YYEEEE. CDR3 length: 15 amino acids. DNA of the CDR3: TGTGCCAGCAGCTTGGGTGGCGCCAGCACAGATACGCAGTATTTT. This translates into CASSLGGASTDTQYF.

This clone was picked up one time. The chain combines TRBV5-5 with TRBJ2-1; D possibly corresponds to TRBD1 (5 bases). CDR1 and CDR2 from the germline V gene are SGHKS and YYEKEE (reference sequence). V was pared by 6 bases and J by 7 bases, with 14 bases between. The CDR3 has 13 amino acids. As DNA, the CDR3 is TGTGCCAGCACCGCCAGGGTTGCTAATGAGCAGTTCTTC. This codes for CASTARVANEQFF.

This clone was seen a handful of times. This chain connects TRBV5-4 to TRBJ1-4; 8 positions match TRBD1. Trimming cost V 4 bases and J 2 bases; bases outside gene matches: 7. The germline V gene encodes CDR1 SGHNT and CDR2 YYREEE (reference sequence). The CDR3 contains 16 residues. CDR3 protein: CASSTDRGNTNEKLFF. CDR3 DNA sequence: TGTGCCAGCAGCACTGACAGGGGTAATACTAATGAAAAACTGTTTTTT.

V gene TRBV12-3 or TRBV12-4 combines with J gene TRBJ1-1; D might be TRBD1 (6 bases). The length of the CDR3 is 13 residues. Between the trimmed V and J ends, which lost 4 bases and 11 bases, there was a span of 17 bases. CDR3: CASSSSGGQGAFF. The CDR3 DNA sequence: TGTGCCAGCAGTTCGTCGGGGGGCCAGGGTGCTTTCTTT.

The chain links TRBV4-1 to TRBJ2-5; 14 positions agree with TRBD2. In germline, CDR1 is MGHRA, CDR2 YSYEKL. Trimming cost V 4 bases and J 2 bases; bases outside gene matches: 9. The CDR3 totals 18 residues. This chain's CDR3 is CASSRGLAGGQGQETQYF. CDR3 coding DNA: TGCGCCAGCAGCCGCGGACTAGCGGGAGGCCAGGGGCAAGAGACCCAGTACTTC.

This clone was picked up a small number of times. CDR3 amino acids: CAIGEYYEQYF. The CDR3 region has the DNA TGTGCCATCGGGGAGTACTACGAGCAGTACTTC. The chain combines TRBV10-3 with TRBJ2-7; D possibly corresponds to TRBD2 (5 bases). The germline V gene has CDR1 ENHRY and CDR2 SYGVKD. Trimming removed 8 bases from V and 3 bases from J, with 8 bases in between. The CDR3 spans 11 residues.

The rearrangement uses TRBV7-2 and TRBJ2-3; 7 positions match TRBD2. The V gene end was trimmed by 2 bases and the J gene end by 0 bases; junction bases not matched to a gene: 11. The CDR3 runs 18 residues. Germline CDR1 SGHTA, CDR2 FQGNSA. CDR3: CASSLLTSTFTSTDTQYF. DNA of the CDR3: TGTGCCAGCAGCTTACTGACTAGCACCTTTACTAGCACAGATACGCAGTATTTT.